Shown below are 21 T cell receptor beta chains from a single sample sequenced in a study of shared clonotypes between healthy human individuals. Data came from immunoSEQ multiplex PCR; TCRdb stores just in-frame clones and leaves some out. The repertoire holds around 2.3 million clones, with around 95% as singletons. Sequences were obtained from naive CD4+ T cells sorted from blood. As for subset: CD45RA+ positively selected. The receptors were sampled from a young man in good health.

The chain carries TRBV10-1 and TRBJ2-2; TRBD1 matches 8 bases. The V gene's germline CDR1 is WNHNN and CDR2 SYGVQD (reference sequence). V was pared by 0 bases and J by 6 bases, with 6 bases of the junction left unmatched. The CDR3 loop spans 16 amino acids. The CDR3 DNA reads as TGCGCCAGCAGTGAGTCTATGACAGGGGCGGCCGGGGAGCTGTTTTTT. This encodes CASSESMTGAAGELFF.

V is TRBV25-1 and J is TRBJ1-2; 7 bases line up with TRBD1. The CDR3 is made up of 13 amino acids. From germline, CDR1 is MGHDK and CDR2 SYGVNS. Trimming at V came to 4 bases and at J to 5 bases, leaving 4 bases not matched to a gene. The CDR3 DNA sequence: TGTGCCAGCAGTGTAGCAGGGGGGTATGGCTACACCTTC. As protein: CASSVAGGYGYTF.

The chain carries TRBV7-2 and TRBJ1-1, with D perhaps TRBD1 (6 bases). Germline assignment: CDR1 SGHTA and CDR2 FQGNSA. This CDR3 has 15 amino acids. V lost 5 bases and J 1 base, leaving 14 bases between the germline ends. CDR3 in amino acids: CASSLLGQTNTEAFF. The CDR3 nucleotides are TGTGCCAGCAGCCTACTCGGACAGACGAACACTGAAGCTTTCTTT.

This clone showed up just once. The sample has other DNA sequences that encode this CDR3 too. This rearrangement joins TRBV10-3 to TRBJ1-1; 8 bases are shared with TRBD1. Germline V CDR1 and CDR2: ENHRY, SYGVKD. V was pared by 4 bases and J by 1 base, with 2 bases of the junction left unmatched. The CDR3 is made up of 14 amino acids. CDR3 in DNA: TGTGCCATCAGTGGAGACAGGGGGAACACTGAAGCTTTCTTT. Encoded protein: CAISGDRGNTEAFF.

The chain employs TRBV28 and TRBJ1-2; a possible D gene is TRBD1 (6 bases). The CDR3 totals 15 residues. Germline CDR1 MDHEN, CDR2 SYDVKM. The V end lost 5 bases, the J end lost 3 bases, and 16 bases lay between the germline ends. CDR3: CASSPNRRGDYGYTF. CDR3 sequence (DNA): TGTGCCAGCAGTCCCAATAGGAGGGGGGACTATGGCTACACCTTC.

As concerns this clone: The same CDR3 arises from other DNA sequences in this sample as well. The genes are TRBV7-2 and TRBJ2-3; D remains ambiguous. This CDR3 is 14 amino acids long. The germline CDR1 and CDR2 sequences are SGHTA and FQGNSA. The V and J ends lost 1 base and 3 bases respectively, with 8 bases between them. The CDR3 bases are TGTGCCAGCAGCTTAGGGCAGAATACAGATACGCAGTATTTT. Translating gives CASSLGQNTDTQYF.

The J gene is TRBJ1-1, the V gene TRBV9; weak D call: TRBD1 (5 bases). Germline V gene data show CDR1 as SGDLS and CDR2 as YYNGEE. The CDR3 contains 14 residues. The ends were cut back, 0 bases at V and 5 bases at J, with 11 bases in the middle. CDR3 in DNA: TGTGCCAGCAGCGTAGGGACACTGGGGACTGAAGCTTTCTTT. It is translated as CASSVGTLGTEAFF.

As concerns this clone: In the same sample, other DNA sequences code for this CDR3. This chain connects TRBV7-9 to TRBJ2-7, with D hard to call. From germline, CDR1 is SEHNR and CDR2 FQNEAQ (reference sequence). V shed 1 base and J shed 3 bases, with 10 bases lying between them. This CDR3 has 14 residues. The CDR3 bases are TGTGCCAGCAGCTTAGGCTACAGCAGCTACGAGCAGTACTTC. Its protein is CASSLGYSSYEQYF.

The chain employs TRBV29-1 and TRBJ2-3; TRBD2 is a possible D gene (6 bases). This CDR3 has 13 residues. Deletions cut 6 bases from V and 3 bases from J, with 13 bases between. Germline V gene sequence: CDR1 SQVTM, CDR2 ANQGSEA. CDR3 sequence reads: CSVGGVVTDTQYF. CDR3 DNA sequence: TGCAGCGTAGGCGGGGTTGTGACAGATACGCAGTATTTT.

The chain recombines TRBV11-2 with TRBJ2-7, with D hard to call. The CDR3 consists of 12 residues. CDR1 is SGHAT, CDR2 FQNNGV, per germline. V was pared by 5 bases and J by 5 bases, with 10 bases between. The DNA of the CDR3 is TGTGCCAGCAGCCGGAGTTTCAACGAGCAGTACTTC. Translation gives CASSRSFNEQYF.

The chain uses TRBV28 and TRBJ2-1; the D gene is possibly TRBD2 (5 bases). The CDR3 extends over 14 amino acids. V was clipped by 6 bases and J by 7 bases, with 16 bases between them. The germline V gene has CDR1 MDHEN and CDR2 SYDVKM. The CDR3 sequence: CASRTLALGNEQFF. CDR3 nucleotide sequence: TGTGCCAGCAGGACGTTAGCACTAGGAAATGAGCAGTTCTTC.

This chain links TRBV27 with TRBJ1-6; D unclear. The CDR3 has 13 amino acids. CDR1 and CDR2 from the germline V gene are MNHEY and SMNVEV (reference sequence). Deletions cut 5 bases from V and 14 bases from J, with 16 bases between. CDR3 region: CASSAQPIFTLHF. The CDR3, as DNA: TGTGCCAGCAGTGCACAACCAATATTCACCCTCCACTTT.

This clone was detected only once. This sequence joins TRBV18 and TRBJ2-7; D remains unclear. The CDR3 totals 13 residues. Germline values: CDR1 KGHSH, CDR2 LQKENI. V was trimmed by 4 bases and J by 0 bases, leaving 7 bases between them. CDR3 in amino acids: CASSRQSSYEQYF. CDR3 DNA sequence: TGTGCCAGCTCACGGCAAAGCTCCTACGAGCAGTACTTC.

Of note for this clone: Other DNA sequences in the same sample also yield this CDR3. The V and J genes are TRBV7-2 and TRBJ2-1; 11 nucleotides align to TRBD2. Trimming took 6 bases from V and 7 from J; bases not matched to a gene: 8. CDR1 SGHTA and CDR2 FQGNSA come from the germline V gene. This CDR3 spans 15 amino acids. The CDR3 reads CASSFLAGGGNEQFF. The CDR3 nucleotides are TGTGCCAGCAGTTTCCTAGCGGGAGGAGGGAATGAGCAGTTCTTC. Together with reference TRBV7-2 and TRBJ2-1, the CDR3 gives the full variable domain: GAGVSQSPSNKVTEKGKDVELRCDPISGHTALYWYRQSLGQGLEFLIYFQGNSAPDKSGLPSDRFSAERTGGSVSTLTIQRTQQEDSAVYLCASSFLAGGGNEQFFGPGTRLTVL.

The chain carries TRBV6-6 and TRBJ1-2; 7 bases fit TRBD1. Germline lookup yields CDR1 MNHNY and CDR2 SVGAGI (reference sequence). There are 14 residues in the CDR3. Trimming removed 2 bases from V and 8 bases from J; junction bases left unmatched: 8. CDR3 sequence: CASSYTGEGGGYTF. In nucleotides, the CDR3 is TGTGCCAGCAGTTACACAGGGGAGGGAGGAGGCTACACCTTC.

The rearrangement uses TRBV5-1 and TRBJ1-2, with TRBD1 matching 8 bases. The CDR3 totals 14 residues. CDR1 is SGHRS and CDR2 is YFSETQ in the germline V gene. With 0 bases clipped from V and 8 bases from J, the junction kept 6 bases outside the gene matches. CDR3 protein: CASSLVETGVGYTF. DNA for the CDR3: TGCGCCAGCAGCTTGGTCGAGACAGGGGTAGGCTACACCTTC.

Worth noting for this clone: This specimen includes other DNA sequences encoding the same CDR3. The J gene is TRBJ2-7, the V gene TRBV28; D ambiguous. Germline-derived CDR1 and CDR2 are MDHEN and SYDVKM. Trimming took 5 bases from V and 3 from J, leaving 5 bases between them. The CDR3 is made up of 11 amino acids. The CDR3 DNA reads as TGTGCCAGCAGTCGAAGCTACGAGCAGTACTTC. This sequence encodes CASSRSYEQYF.

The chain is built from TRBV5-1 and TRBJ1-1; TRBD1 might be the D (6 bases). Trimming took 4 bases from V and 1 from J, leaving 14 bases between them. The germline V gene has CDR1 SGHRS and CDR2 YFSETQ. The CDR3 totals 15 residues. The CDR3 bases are TGCGCCAGCAGCATACAGGGAAGCGGGAACACTGAAGCTTTCTTT. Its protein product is CASSIQGSGNTEAFF. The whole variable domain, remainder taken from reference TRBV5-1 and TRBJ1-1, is KAGVTQTPRYLIKTRGQQVTLSCSPISGHRSVSWYQQTPGQGLQFLFEYFSETQRNKGNFPGRFSGRQFSNSRSEMNVSTLELGDSALYLCASSIQGSGNTEAFFGQGTRLTVV.

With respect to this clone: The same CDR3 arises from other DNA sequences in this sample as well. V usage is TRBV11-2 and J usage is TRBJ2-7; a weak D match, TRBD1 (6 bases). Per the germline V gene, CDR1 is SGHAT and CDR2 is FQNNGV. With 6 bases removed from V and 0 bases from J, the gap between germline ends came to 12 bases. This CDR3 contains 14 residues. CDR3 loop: CASSRDTFSYEQYF. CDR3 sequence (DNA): TGTGCCAGCAGTCGGGACACCTTCTCCTACGAGCAGTACTTC.

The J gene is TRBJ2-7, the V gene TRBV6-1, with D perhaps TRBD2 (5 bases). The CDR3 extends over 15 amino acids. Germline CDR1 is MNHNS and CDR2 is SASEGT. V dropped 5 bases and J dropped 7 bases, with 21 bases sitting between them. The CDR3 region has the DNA TGTGCCAGCAGTCTCAGGAGTAGGACTTTTGGGGAGCAGTACTTC. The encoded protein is CASSLRSRTFGEQYF.

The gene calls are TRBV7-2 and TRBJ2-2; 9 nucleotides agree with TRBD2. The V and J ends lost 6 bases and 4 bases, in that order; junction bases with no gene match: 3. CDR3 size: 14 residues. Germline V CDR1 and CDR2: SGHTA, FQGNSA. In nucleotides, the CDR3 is TGTGCCAGCAGAGCGGGGGGAAGCACCGGGGAGCTGTTTTTT. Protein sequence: CASRAGGSTGELFF.